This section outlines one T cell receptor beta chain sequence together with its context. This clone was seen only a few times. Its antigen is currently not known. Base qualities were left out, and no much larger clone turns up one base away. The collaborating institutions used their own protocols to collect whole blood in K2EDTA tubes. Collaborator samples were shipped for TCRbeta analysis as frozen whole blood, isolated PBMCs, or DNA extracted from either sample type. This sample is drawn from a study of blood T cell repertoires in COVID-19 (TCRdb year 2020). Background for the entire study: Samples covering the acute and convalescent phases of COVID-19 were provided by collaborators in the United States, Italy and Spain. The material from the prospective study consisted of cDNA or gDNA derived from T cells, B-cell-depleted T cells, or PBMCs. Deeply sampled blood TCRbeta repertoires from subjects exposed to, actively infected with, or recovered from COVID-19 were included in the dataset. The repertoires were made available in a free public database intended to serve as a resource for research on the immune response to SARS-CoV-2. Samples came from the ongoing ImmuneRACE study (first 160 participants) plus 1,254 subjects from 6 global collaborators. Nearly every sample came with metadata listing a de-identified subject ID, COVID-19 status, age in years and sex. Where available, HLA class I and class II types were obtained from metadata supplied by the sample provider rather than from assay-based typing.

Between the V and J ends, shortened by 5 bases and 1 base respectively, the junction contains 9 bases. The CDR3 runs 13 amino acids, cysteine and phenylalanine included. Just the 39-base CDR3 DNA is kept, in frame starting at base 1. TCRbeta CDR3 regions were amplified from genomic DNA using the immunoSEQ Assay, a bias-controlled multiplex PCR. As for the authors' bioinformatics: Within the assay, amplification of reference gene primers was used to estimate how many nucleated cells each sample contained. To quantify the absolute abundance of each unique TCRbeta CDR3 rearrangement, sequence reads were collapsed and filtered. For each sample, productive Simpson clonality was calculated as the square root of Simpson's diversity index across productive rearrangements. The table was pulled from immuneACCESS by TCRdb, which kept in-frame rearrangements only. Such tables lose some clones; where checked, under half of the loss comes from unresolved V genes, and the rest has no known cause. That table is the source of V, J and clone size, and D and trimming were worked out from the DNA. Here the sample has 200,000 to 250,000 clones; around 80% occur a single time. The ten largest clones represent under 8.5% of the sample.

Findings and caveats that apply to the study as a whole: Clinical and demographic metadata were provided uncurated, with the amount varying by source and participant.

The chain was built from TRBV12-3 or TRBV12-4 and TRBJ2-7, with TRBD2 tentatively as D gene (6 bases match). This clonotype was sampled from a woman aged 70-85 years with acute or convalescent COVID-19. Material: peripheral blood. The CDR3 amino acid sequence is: CASSPGGSYEQYF. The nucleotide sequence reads TGTGCCAGCAGTCCTGGGGGGTCCTACGAGCAGTACTTC.